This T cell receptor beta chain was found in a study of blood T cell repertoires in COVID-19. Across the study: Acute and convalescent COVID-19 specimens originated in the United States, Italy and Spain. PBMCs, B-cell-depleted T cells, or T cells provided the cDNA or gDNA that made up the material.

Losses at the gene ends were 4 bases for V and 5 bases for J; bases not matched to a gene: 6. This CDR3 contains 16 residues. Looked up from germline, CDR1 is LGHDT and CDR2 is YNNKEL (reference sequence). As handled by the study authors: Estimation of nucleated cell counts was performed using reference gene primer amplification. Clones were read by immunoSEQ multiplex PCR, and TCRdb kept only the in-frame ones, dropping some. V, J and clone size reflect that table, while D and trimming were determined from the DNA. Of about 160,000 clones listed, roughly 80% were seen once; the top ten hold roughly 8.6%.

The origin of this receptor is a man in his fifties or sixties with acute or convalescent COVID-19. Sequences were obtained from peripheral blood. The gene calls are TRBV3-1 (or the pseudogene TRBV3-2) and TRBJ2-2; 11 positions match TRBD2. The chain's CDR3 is CASSRLTSGETGELFF. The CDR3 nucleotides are TGTGCCAGCAGCCGCCTGACTAGCGGGGAGACCGGGGAGCTGTTTTTT.